These T cell receptor beta chains were read from a single sample in a study of blood T cell repertoires in COVID-19. Repertoires were generated with immunoSEQ multiplex PCR, while TCRdb's copy carries only in-frame clones and drops some. The table lists roughly 230,000 clones, approximately 85% of them singletons, with approximately 6.6% in the top ten. The material sequenced was PBMCs or T cells enriched from blood (not recorded which). The receptors shown here come from a woman aged 50 to 65 who had been exposed to COVID-19. Both conserved end residues are part of each CDR3.

>TRBV5-1
CASSSSGGGQPQHF
>TRBV14
CASRFWTANTEAFF
>TRBV4-2
CASSQETRQGVVGYTF
>TRBV2
CASFRRATRGSYEQYF
>TRBV24-1
CATSDLKAGFNQPQHF
>TRBV2
CASSGGRYTEAFF
>TRBV7-9
CASSRMGQGAGNTIYF
>TRBV6-6
CASSFGGFYEQYF
>TRBV6-5
CASSSTLAGVDTQYF
>TRBV27
CASSSGDRVNTEAFF
>TRBV27
CASSLRDRGAAFF
>TRBV19
CASSISKNRNTEAFF
>TRBV19
CASSSGGSMANYGYTF
>TRBV29-1
CSVESRGKHYF
>TRBV9
CASSVVRGRVNSPLHF
>TRBV6-5
CAASEGQGIPDTQYF
>TRBV11-2
CASSFPQAYNTEAFF
>TRBV4-1
CASSQEGRDYGYTF
>TRBV25-1
CASSLLAGAAVDTQYF
>TRBV5-4
CASSKTGAYGYTF
>TRBV6-5
CASSYFSRTSGVEQYF
>TRBV9
CASSVTDTGELFF
>TRBV7-2
CASSPSGGLGYTF
>TRBV3-1/TRBV3-2
CASTISAGAGNTIYF
>TRBV7-2
CASSLEALGYGYTF
>TRBV5-1
CASARGNEQFF
>TRBV27
CASSYRILADTQYF
>TRBV11-3
CASRAGLNTGELFF
>TRBV28
CASSSLTEMNTEAFF
>TRBV12-3/TRBV12-4
CASSLPQTEAFF
>TRBV12-5
CASGLQVGNTIYF
>TRBV7-9
CASSSTTGLRSPLHF
>TRBV10-3
CAISVGDSSNQPQHF
>TRBV23-1
CASSQSGVQGGNEKLFF
>TRBV7-9
CASSSDRSATNEKLFF
>TRBV11-2
CASSFGLLTSYEQYF
>TRBV11-2
CASSQTAFNSPLHF
>TRBV7-9
CASSLAIGTQYF
>TRBV2
CASSGSGSYSGANVLTF
>TRBV28
CASSPPDIRTNTEAFF
>TRBV27
CASMGVEETQYF
>TRBV3-1/TRBV3-2
CASSRWGETDTGELFF
>TRBV5-1
CASSLVGSNTEAFF
>TRBV6-6
CASSYAGVNEQFF
>TRBV7-8
CASSLLGGNMNTEAFF
>TRBV7-9
CASSREGGRGQPQHF
>TRBV10-3
CAIRGDSYEQYF
>TRBV19
CASSPGTGRNYGYTF
>TRBV28
CASGDSLSSYEQYF
>TRBV5-4
CASSSRTGYTF
>TRBV5-4
CASSLGERANYGYTF
>TRBV19
CASRGQPNTIYF
>TRBV11-2
CASRGQGRNIQYF
>TRBV30
CAWRKGTNYGYTF
>TRBV21-1
CAKTGGEAFF